This T cell receptor (beta chain) was profiled in a study of CD8 T cells in Susac syndrome. Study-level findings and limits: The study conceded that its TCR sequencing and HLA analysis involved relatively few individuals.

CD8+ and CD4+ T cells from blood underwent TCR beta sequencing. The multiple sclerosis controls, all treatment-naive patients, had relapsing-remitting disease that was stable or active. With random hexamers, reverse transcription was performed on about 0.5 to 1 ug of RNA. TCRdb passed the immunoSEQ multiplex PCR reads through MiXCR, listing each CDR3 protein once. The sample records over 350,000 distinct CDR3 sequences, approximately 85% being singletons. Details on this clonotype: Its antigen is currently unknown.

The V gene lost 5 bases and the J gene lost 2 bases, with 28 bases spanning the gap. The CDR3 covers 20 residues. From germline, CDR1 is SGHAT and CDR2 FQDESV (reference sequence). The rearrangement links TRBV11-1 to TRBJ1-3; D is possibly TRBD1 (5 bases). The receptor was isolated from a human donor with multiple sclerosis. The specimen sequenced was CD8+ T cells from PBMCs. CDR3 protein: CASSLGTAGSPGPPGNTIYF. As DNA, the CDR3 is TGTGCCAGCAGCCTGGGGACGGCAGGGAGCCCGGGCCCTCCTGGAAACACCATATATTTT.